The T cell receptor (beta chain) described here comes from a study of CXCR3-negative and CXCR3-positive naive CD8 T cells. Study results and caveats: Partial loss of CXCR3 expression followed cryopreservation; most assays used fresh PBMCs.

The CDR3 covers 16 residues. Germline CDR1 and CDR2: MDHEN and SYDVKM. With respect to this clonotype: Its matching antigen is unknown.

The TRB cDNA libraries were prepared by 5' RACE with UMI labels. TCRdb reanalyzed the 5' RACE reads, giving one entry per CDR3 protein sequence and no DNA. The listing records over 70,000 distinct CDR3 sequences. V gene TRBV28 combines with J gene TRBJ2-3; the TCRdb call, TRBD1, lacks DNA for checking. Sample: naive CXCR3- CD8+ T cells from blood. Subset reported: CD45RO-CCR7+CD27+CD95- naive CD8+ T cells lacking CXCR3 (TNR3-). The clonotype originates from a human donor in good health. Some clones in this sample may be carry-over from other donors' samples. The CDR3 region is CASNIPGRGPWDTQYF.